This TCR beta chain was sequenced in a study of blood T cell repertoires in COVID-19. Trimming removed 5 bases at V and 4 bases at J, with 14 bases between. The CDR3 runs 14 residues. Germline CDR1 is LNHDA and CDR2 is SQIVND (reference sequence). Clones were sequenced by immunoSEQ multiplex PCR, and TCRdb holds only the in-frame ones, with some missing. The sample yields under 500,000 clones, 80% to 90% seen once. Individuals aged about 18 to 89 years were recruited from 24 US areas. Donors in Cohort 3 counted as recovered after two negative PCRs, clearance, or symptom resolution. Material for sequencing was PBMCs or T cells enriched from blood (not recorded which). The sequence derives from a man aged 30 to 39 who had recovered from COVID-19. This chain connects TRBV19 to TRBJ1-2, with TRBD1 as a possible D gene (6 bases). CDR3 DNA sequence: TGTGCCAGTAGTTTCACAGGGAGCAGCTATGGCTACACCTTC. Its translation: CASSFTGSSYGYTF.